The 11 T cell receptor beta chains listed next were all sequenced from one sample in a study of low-dose radiotherapy and immunotherapy resistance in tumors. Alpha- and beta-chain coverage of first-strand cDNA came from TRAV- and TRBV-specific primers. The TCRs were subjected to amplification over about 20 PCR cycles employing a constant-region primer in conjunction with a V-primer adapter. TCRdb analysed the reads with MiXCR anew, one entry per CDR3 protein. The sample carries 60,000 to 75,000 distinct CDR3 sequences, roughly 29% recorded once. The time point: before trial treatment. The sample in question was PBMCs, obtained before treatment. The receptors were sampled from a male donor with rectosigmoid adenocarcinoma.

In its sample, this clonotype was seen many times. This rearrangement joins TRBV18 to TRBJ2-5, with TRBD1 matching over 9 bases. V lost 4 bases to trimming and J lost 2 bases; unmatched junction nucleotides: 8. This CDR3 has 16 residues. Germline CDR1 reads KGHSH; CDR2 reads LQKENI. The CDR3 DNA is TGTGCCAGCTCACTACTGACCGGGACAGGGCAAGAGACCCAGTACTTC. It encodes CASSLLTGTGQETQYF.

This chain joins TRBV7-2 and TRBJ2-7; D may correspond to TRBD1 or TRBD2 (5 bases each). The CDR3 contains 16 residues. V shed 5 bases and J shed 7 bases, with 24 bases lying between them. Germline V gene sequence: CDR1 SGHTA, CDR2 FQGNSA. In nucleotides, the CDR3 is TGTACCAGCAGCCCCCCTGGGACCTCTACCTACAATGAGCAGTACTTC. It is translated as CTSSPPGTSTYNEQYF.

This clonotype was seen ten or more times. The rearrangement joins TRBV3-1 to TRBJ2-1; TRBD2 matches 8 bases. Trimming removed 2 bases from V and 8 bases from J; junction bases left unmatched: 8. The CDR3 consists of 15 residues. Germline V gene data show CDR1 as LGHDT and CDR2 as YNNKEL (reference sequence). CDR3 sequence (DNA): TGTGCCAGCAGCCAAAACGGGGGGGCCTTCGATGAGCAGTTCTTC. It encodes CASSQNGGAFDEQFF.

This clonotype has a count of ten or more. The chain has TRBV7-3 and TRBJ2-3; no definite D call. V lost 4 bases, J lost 2 bases, and 7 bases lay in between. Germline CDR1 is SGHTA and CDR2 is FQGTGA. This CDR3 is 13 amino acids long. The CDR3 DNA reads TGTGCCAGCAGCTCTTCCGTCACAGATACGCAGTATTTT. Its translation is CASSSSVTDTQYF.

The V call is TRBV9, the J call TRBJ1-1, with a possible D match to TRBD1 (5 bases). The CDR3 extends over 15 amino acids. Germline CDR1 is SGDLS and CDR2 is YYNGEE. V shed 4 bases and J shed 5 bases, with 18 bases lying between them. The CDR3 DNA is TGTGCCAGCAGCCAGGGTCTCCAGGGTGGGACTGAAGCTTTCTTT. Protein product: CASSQGLQGGTEAFF.

This clonotype has at least ten counts. This rearrangement joins TRBV2 to TRBJ1-4; D is possibly TRBD1 (5 bases). This CDR3 comprises 15 residues. The germline V and J ends were trimmed by 8 bases and 8 bases, with 21 bases remaining between them. The germline CDR1 and CDR2 sequences are SNHLY and FYNNEI. As DNA, the CDR3 is TGTGCCAGCTCCCCCCCGGGGGGAAGGGCGGAAAAACTGTTTTTT. This sequence encodes CASSPPGGRAEKLFF.

This clonotype was seen repeatedly, ten times or more. The chain links TRBV7-2 to TRBJ2-7, with D perhaps assigned TRBD1 or TRBD2 (5 bases each). CDR3 size: 13 residues. Per the germline V gene, CDR1 is SGHTA and CDR2 is FQGNSA. Between the trimmed V and J ends, which lost 5 bases and 0 bases, there was a span of 8 bases. The CDR3 region is CASSLGRSYEQYF. CDR3 DNA sequence: TGTGCCAGCAGCCTGGGACGCTCCTACGAGCAGTACTTC.

Notes on this clonotype: A far larger clone is a single base away, which makes a read error likely. This CDR3 is CATRNHEQFF. Written as DNA, the CDR3 is TGTGCCACCAGGAATCACGAGCAGTTCTTC. V is TRBV24-1 and J is TRBJ2-1; D is ambiguous. CDR1 KGHDR and CDR2 SFDVKD come from the germline V gene. V gave up 7 bases and J gave up 10 bases, with 7 bases separating them. The CDR3 has 10 amino acids.

This clonotype was picked up many times. DNA of the CDR3: TGCAGTGCTAGTAAACAGGGGATTTCCTACGAGCAGTACTTC. It encodes CSASKQGISYEQYF. The rearrangement links TRBV20-1 to TRBJ2-7; 7 bases agree with TRBD1. This CDR3 region has 14 residues. V lost 3 bases and J lost 1; bases outside the gene matches: 6. The germline V gene encodes CDR1 DFQATT and CDR2 SNEGSKA (reference sequence).

This clonotype was detected ten times or more. This chain connects TRBV29-1 to TRBJ2-1; 8 nucleotides match TRBD1. Per the germline V gene, CDR1 is SQVTM and CDR2 is ANQGSEA. The CDR3 covers 16 residues. V lost 2 bases, J lost 4 bases, and 10 bases stayed unmatched. The CDR3, as DNA: TGCAGCGTTGAACGGGGGTGGCAGGGGGCTTACAATGAGCAGTTCTTC. This gives the protein CSVERGWQGAYNEQFF.

This clonotype was found many times. The V gene is TRBV28, the J gene TRBJ1-3; D gene uncertain. Trimming removed 2 bases from V and 0 bases from J, with 11 bases in between. Germline V CDR1 and CDR2: MDHEN, SYDVKM. The CDR3 is 16 amino acids. In DNA, the CDR3 is TGTGCCAGCAGTTTAATGGCAACCACCTCTGGAAACACCATATATTTT. It codes for CASSLMATTSGNTIYF.